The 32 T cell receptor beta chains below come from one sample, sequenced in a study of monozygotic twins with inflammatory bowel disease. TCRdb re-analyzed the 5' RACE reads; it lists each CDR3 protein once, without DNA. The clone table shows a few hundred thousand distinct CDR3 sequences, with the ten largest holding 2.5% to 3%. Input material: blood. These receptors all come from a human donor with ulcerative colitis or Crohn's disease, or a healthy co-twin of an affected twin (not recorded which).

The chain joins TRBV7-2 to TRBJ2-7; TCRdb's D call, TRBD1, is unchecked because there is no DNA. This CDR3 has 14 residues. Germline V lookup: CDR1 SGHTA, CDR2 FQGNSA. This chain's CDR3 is CASQTGTGYYEQYF.

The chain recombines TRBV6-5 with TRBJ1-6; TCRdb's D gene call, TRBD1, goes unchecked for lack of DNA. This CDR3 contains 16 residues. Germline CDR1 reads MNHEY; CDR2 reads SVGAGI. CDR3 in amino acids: CASSSGRGSYNSPLHF.

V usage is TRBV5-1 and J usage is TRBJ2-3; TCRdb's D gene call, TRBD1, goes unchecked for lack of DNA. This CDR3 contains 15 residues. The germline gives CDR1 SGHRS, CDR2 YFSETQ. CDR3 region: CASSPPRGYTDTQYF. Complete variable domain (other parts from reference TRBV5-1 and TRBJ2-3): KAGVTQTPRYLIKTRGQQVTLSCSPISGHRSVSWYQQTPGQGLQFLFEYFSETQRNKGNFPGRFSGRQFSNSRSEMNVSTLELGDSALYLCASSPPRGYTDTQYFGPGTRLTVL.

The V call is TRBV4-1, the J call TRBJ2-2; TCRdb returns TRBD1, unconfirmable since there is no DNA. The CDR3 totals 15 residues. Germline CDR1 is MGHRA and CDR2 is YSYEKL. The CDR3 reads CASSQGRTVTGELFF.

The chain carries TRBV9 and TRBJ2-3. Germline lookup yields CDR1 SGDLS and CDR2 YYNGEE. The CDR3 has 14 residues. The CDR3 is CASSVVDSTDTQYF.

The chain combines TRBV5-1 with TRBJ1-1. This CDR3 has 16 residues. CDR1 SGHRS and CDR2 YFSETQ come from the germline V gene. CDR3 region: CASSLVAGDMNTKAFF.

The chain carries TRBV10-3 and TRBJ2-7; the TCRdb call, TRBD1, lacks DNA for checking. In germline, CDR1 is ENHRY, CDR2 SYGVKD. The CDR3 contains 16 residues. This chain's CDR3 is CAIMRSRGRSSYEQYF.

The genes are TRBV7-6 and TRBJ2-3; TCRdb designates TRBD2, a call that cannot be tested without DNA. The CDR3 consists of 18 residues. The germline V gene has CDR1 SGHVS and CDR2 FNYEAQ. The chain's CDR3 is CASSSRGGGETSTDTQYF.

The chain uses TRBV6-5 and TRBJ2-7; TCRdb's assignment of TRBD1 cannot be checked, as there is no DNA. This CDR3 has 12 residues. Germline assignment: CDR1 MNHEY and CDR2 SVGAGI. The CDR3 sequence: CASRKDSKEQYF.

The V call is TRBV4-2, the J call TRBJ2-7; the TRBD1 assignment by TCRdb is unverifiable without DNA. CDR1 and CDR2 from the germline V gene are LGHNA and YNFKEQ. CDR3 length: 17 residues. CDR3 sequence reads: CASSQETGASPYYEQYF.

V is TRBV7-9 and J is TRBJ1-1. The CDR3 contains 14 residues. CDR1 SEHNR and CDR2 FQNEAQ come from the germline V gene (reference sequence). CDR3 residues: CVSSLEQAFGEAFF.

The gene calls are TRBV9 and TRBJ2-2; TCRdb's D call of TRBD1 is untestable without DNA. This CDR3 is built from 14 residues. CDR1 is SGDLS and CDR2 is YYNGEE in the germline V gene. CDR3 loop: CASSVWDNTGELFF.

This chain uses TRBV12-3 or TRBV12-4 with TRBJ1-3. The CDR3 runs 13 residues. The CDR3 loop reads CASTPRSGNTIYF.

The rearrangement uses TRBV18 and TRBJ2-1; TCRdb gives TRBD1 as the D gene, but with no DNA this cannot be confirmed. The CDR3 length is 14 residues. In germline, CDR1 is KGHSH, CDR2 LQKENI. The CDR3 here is CASSQDRDHNEQFF.

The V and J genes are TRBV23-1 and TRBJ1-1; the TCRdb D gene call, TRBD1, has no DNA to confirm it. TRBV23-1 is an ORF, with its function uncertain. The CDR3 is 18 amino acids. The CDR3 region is CASSPPTRTGWNDTEAFF.

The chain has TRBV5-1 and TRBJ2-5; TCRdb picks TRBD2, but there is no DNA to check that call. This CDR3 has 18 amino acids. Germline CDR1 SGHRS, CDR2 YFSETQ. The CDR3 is CASSNLLGLAGEQETQYF.

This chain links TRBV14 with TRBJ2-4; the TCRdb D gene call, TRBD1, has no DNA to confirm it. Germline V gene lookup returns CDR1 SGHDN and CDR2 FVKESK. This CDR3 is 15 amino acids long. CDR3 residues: CASSQEGGSKNIQYF.

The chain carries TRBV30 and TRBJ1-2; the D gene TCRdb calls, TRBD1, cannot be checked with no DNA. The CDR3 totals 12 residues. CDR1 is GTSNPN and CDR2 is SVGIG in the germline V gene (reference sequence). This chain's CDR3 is CAWTGAEYGYTF.

Here the CDR3 reads CASSFSRVAGANVLTF. J is TRBJ2-6 and V is TRBV27; TCRdb gives TRBD1 as the D gene, but with no DNA this cannot be confirmed. The CDR3 loop spans 16 amino acids. CDR1 and CDR2 from the germline V gene are MNHEY and SMNVEV (reference sequence).

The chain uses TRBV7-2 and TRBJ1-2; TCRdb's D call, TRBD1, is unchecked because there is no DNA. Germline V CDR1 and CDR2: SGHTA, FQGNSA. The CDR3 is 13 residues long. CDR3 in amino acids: CASSHTGAYGYTF.

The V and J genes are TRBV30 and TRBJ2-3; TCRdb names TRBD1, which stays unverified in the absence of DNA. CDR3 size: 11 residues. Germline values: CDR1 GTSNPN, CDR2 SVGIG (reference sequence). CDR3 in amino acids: CACWAADTQYF.

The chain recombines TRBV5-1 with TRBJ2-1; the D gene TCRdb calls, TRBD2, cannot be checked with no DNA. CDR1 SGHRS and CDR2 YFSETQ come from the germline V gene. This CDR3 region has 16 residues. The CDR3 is CASSLDRLAWGNEQFF.

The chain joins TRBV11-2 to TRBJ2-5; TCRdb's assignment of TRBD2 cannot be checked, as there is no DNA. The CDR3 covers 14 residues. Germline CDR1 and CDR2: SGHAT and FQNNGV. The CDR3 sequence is CASGSLAVQETQYF.

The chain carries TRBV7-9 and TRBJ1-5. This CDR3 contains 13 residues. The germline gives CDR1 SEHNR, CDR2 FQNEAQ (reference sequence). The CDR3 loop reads CASSLFMNQPQHF. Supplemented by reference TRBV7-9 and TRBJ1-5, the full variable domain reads DTGVSQNPRHKITKRGQNVTFRCDPISEHNRLYWYRQTLGQGPEFLTYFQNEAQLEKSRLLSDRFSAERPKGSFSTLEIQRTEQGDSAMYLCASSLFMNQPQHFGDGTRLSIL.

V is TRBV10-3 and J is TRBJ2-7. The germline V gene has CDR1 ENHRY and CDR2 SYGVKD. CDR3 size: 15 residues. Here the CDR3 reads CAISESTGRSYEQYF.

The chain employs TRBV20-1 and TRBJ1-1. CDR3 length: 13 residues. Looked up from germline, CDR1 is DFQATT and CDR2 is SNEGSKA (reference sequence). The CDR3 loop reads CSARLPGNTEAFF.

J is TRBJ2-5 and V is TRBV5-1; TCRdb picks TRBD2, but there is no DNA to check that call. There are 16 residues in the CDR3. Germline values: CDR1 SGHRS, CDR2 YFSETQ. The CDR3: CASSPGDSGRQETQYF.

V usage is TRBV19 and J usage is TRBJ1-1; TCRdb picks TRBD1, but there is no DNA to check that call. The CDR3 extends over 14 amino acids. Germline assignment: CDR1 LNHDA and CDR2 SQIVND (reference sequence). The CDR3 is CASSSDRAVTEAFF.

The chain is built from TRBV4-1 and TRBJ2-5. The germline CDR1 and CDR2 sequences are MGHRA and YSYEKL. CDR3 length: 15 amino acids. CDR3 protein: CASSQAPDLQETQYF.

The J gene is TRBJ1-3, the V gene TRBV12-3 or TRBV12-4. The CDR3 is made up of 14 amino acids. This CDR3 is CASSLWGSGNTIYF.

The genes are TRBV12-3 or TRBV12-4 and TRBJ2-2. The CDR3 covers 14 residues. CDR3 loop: CASSLSRGTGELFF.

This CDR3 is CASSQTWLAKNIQYF. The gene calls are TRBV3-1 and TRBJ2-4. Germline CDR1 LGHDT, CDR2 YNNKEL (reference sequence). CDR3 length: 15 residues.